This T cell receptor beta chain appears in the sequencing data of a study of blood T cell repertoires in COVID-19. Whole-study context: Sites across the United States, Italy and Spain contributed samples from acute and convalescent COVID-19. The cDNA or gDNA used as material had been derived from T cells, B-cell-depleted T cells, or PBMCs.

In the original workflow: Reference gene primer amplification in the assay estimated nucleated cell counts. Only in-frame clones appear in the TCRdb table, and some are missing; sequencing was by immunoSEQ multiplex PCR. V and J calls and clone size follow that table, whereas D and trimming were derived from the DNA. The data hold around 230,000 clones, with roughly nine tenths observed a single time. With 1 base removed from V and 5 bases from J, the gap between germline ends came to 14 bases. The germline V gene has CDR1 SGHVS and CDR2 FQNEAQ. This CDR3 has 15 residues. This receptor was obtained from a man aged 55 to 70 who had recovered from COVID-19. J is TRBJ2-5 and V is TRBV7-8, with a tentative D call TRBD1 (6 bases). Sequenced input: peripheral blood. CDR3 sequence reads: CASSLELGAGETQYF. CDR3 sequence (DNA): TGTGCCAGCAGCTTAGAACTGGGGGCAGGGGAGACCCAGTACTTC.